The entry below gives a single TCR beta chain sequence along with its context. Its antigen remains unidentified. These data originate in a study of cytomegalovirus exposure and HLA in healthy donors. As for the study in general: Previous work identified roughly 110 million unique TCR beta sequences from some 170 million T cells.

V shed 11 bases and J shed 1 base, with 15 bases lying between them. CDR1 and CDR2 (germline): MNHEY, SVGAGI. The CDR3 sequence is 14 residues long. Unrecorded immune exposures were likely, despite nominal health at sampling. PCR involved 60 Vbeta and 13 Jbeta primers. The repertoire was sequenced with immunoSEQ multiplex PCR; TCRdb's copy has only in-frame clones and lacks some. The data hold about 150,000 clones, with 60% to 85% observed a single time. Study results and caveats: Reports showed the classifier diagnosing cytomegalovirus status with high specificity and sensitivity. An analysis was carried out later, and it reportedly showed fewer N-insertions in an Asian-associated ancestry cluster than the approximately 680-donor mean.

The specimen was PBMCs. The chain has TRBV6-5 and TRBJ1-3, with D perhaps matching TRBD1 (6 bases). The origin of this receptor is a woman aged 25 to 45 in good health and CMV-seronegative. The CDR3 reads CASGEALSGNTIYF. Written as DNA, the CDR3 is TGTGCCTCAGGGGAAGCCTTATCTGGAAACACCATATATTTT.